This section outlines one T cell receptor (beta chain) sequence together with its context. Its specificity is unknown. TCR beta CDR3 sequences were amplified from RNA transcripts. Researchers ran a first-round RT-PCR on the TCR CDR3 using the HTBI primer set. MiXCR, applied by TCRdb to the multiplex PCR reads, yields one record per CDR3 protein. The sample gives roughly 300,000 distinct CDR3 sequences, 11% to 15% of which show up once; around 23% is in the top ten. The V and J ends lost 3 bases and 6 bases respectively, with 18 bases between them. This CDR3 is 15 amino acids long. Germline CDR1 LGHDT, CDR2 YNNKEL (reference sequence). The record originates from a study of T cells in Graves' hyperthyroidism and ophthalmopathy. For the study at large: Peripheral blood was taken when the disease was first diagnosed, before any treatment began.

Whole-study findings and limits: Ophthalmopathy was model-predicted a median about 6 months pre-onset. Blood also showed most of the thyroid clonotypes that were expanded above 0.001.

Sequenced sample: blood. The chain has TRBV3-1 and TRBJ2-7; possible D gene TRBD1, 5 bases. This receptor was taken from a woman in her twenties or thirties with Graves' hyperthyroidism. The CDR3 coding sequence is TGTGCCAGCAGCCAGCGTTCAGGGCCTAGTACCGAGCAGTACTTC. It is translated as CASSQRSGPSTEQYF.